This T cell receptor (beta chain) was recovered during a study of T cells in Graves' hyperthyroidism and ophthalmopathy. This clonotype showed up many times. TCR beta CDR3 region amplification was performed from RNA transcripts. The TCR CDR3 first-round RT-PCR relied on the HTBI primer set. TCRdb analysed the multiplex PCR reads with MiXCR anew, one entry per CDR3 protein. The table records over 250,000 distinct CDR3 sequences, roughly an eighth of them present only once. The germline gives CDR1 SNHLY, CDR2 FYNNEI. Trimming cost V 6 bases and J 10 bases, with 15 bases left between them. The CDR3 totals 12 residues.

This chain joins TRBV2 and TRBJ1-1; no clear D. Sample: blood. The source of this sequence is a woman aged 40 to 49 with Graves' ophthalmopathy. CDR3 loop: CASRDFRVRAFF. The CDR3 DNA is TGTGCCAGCAGGGATTTTCGGGTGCGAGCTTTCTTT.